A single TCR beta chain is shown here with its context. The data were obtained in a study of cytomegalovirus exposure and HLA in healthy donors. The V end lost 1 base, the J end lost 3 bases, and 14 bases lay between the germline ends. Germline lookup yields CDR1 SGHRS and CDR2 YFSETQ. CDR3 size: 16 residues. This table comes from immunoSEQ multiplex PCR, and its TCRdb copy is limited to in-frame clones, with some not included. This sample has 130,000 to 150,000 clones; about 91% occur once, and the top ten carry about 9.9%. V gene TRBV5-1 combines with J gene TRBJ2-1; D is possibly TRBD1 (7 bases). The receptor comes from a woman younger than 35 in good health and CMV-seropositive. Input material: PBMCs. The CDR3: CASSLWAGGYYNEQFF. The CDR3 DNA sequence: TGCGCCAGCAGCTTGTGGGCAGGGGGGTACTACAATGAGCAGTTCTTC.